This T cell receptor beta chain is from a study of blood T cell repertoires in COVID-19. Background on the study: From T cells, B-cell-depleted T cells, or PBMCs came the material, which was cDNA or gDNA.

The CDR3 is 17 amino acids. In germline, CDR1 is MNHEY, CDR2 SMNVEV (reference sequence). V trimming: 0 bases; J trimming: 1 base; junction bases outside the gene matches: 3. Participant age was 18 to 89 years, and participants resided in fewer than 25 US areas. In the source study's methods: Estimated nucleated cell counts came from reference gene primer amplification. Some clones are missing from TCRdb's copy, which holds only in-frame ones; the method was immunoSEQ multiplex PCR. Clone size and the V and J calls come from that table; the DNA yielded D and trimming. Of some 300,000 clones in the sample, around nine tenths were seen once.

The TCR was taken from a woman between 45 and 65 years old who had been exposed to COVID-19. The genes are TRBV27 and TRBJ1-2; 12 nucleotides line up with TRBD1. Sequences were obtained from PBMCs or T cells enriched from blood (not recorded which). The CDR3 loop reads CASSLSGTGGYNYGYTF. CDR3 coding DNA: TGTGCCAGCAGTTTATCCGGGACAGGGGGCTATAACTATGGCTACACCTTC.